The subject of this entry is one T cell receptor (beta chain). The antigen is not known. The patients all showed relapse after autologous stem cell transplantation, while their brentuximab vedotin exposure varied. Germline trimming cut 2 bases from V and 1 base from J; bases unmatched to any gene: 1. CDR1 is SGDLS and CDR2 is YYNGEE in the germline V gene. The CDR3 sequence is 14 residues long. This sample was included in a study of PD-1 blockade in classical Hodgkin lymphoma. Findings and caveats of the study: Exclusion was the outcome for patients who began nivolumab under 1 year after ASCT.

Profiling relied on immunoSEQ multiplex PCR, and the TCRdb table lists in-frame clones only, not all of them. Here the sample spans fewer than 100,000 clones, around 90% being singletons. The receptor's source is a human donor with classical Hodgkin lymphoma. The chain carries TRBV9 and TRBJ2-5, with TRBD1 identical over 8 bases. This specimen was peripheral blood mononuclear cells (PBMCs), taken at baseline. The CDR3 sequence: CASSVGQVQETQYF. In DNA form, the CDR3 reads TGTGCCAGCAGCGTGGGACAGGTCCAAGAGACCCAGTACTTC.